This T cell receptor beta chain is drawn from a study of identical twins' blood T cells. The CDR3 has 14 residues. Of note for this clonotype: A much larger clone lies one base from this, so it may be a read error.

TCRdb ran MiXCR on the 5' RACE reads and lists one entry per CDR3 protein. This sample has 300,000 to 400,000 distinct CDR3 sequences, with around 30% found just once. Sequenced: PBMCs. The chain couples TRBV12-3 or TRBV12-4 to TRBJ1-1, with a weak D call TRBD1 (5 bases). The sequence came from a woman between 18 and 55 years old in good health. CDR3 sequence (DNA): TGTGCCAGCAGTTGGGGCGGGGTGAGCACTGAAGCTTGCTTT. As protein: CASSWGGVSTEACF.